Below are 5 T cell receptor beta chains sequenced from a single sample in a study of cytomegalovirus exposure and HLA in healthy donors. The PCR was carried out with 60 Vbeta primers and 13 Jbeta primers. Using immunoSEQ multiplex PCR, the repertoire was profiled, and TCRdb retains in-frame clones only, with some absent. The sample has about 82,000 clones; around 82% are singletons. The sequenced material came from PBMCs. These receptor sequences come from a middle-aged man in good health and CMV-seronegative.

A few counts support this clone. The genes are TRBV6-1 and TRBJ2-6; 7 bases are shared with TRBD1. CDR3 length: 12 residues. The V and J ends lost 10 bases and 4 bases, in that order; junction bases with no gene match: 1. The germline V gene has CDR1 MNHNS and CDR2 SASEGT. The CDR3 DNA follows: TGTGCCACGGGACAGGGGGCCAACGTCCTGACTTTC. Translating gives CATGQGANVLTF.

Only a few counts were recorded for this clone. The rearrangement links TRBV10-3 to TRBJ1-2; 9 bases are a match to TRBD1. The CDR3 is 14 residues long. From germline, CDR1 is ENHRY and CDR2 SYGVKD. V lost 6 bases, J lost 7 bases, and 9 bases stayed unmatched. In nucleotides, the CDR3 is TGTGCCATCAGGGGACAGGGAGAGTTCGGTGGCTACACCTTC. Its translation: CAIRGQGEFGGYTF.

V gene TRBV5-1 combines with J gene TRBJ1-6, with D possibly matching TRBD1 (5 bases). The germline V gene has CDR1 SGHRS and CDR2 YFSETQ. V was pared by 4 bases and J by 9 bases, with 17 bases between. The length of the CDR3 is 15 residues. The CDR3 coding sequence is TGCGCCAGCAGCAACCGAGGTACAGGAACTTCACCCCTCCACTTT. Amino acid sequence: CASSNRGTGTSPLHF.

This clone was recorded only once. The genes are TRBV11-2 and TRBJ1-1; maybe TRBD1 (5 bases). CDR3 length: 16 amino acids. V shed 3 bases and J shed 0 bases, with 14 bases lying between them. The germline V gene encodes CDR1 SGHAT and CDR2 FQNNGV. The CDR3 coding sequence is TGTGCCAGCAGCTTCGTCCCGGACACCATGAACACTGAAGCTTTCTTT. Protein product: CASSFVPDTMNTEAFF.

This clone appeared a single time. CDR3 coding DNA: TGTGCCAGCAGCTTAGAGGGACTAGCCTCATGGGGGGAGCTGTTTTTT. Translating gives CASSLEGLASWGELFF. J is TRBJ2-2 and V is TRBV7-8; 9 positions agree with TRBD2. This CDR3 contains 16 residues. From germline, CDR1 is SGHVS and CDR2 FQNEAQ. Germline trimming cut 1 base from V and 8 bases from J; bases unmatched to any gene: 8.